The source of this T cell receptor (beta chain) is a study of blood T cell repertoires in COVID-19. Study-wide background: Samples taken during acute and convalescent COVID-19 were collected in the United States, Italy and Spain. Sources were T cells, B-cell-depleted T cells, or PBMCs; the material itself was cDNA or gDNA.

In germline, CDR1 is MNHNS, CDR2 SASEGT. V lost 2 bases to trimming and J lost 2 bases; unmatched junction nucleotides: 4. The CDR3 is 15 amino acids. As processed by the authors: It was from reference gene primer amplification that nucleated cell counts were estimated. Here immunoSEQ multiplex PCR was the method, and the copy in TCRdb shows in-frame clones only, minus some. Clone size and the V and J calls come from that table; the DNA yielded D and trimming. The repertoire holds fewer than 200,000 clones, with about 75% as singletons. Details on this clone: In the same sample, other DNA sequences code for this CDR3.

The origin of this receptor is a woman aged 45-59 years with active or convalescent COVID-19. The sample comprised peripheral blood. The J gene is TRBJ2-7, the V gene TRBV6-1; 9 nucleotides line up with TRBD1. CDR3 bases: TGTGCCAGCAGTGAAAGGGGGACAGGGACCTACGAGCAGTACTTC. This gives the protein CASSERGTGTYEQYF.